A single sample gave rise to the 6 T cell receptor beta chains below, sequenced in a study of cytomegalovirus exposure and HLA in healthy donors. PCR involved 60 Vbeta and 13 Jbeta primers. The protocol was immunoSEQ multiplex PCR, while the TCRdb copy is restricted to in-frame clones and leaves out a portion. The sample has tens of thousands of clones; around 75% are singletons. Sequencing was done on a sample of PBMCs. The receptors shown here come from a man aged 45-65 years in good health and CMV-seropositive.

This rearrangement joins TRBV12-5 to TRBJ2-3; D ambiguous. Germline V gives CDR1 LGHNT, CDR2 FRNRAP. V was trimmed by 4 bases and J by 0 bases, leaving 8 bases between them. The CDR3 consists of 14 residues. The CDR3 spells CASGSPPSTDTQYF. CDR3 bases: TGTGCTAGTGGTTCTCCTCCTAGCACAGATACGCAGTATTTT.

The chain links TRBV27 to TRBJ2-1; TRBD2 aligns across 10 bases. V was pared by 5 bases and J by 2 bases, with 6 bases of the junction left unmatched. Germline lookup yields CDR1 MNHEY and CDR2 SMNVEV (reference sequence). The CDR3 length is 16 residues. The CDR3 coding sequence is TGTGCCAGCAGTCCCCCCAGCGGGAGGGCCTACAATGAGCAGTTCTTC. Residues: CASSPPSGRAYNEQFF.

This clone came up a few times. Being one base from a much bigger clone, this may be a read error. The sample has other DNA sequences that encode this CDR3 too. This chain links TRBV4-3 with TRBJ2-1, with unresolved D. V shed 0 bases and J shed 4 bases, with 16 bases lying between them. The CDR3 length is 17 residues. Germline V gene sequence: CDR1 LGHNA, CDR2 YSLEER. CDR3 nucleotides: TGCGCCAGCAGCCAAGATCTGATCGTACTCATATACAATGAGCAGTTCTTC. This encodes CASSQDLIVLIYNEQFF.

The CDR3 sequence: CASSAGTSADTQYF. The CDR3 coding sequence is TGTGCCAGCAGCGCCGGGACTAGCGCTGATACGCAGTATTTT. The V call is TRBV5-4, the J call TRBJ2-3; TRBD2 aligns across 10 bases. Germline trimming cut 4 bases from V and 6 bases from J; bases unmatched to any gene: 5. In germline, CDR1 is SGHNT, CDR2 YYREEE (reference sequence). The CDR3 spans 14 residues.

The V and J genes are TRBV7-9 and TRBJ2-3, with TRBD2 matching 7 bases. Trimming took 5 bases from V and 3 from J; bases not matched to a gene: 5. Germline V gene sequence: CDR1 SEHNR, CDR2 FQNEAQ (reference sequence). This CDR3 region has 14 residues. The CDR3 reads CASSARLATDTQYF. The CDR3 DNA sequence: TGTGCCAGCAGCGCCCGACTAGCTACAGATACGCAGTATTTT.

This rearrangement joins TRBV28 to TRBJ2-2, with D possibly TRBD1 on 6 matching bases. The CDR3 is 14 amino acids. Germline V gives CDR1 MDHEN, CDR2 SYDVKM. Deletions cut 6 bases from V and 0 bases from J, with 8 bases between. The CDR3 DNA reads TGTGCCAGCAGAACAGGGTCGAACACCGGGGAGCTGTTTTTT. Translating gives CASRTGSNTGELFF. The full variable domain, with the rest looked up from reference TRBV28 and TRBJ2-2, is DVKVTQSSRYLVKRTGEKVFLECVQDMDHENMFWYRQDPGLGLRLIYFSYDVKMKEKGDIPEGYSVSREKKERFSLILESASTNQTSMYLCASRTGSNTGELFFGEGSRLTVL.